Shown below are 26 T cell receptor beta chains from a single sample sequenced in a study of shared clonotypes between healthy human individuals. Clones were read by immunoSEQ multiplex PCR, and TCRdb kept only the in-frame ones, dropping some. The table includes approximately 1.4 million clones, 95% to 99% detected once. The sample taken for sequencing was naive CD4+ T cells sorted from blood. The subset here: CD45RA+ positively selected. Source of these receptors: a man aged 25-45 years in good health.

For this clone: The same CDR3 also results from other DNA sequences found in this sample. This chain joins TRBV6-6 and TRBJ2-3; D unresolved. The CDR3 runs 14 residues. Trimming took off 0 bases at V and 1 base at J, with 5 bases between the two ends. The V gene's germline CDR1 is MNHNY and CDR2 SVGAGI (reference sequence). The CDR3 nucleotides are TGTGCCAGCAGTTACTCCCGGGGCACAGATACGCAGTATTTT. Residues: CASSYSRGTDTQYF.

CDR3 coding DNA: TGTGCCAGCAGCTTGGGGCTAGCAACATCTATCGAGCAGTACTTC. This translates into CASSLGLATSIEQYF. V and J are TRBV5-8 and TRBJ2-7; TRBD2 might be the D (5 bases). Germline lookup yields CDR1 SGHTS and CDR2 YDEGEE. CDR3 length equals 15 residues. V shed 0 bases and J shed 6 bases, with 16 bases lying between them.

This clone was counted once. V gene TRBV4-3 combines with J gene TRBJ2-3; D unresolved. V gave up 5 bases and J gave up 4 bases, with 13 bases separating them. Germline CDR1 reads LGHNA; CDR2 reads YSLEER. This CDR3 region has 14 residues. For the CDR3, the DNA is TGCGCCAGCAGCGGAAACCCTCAGGCAGATACGCAGTATTTT. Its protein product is CASSGNPQADTQYF.

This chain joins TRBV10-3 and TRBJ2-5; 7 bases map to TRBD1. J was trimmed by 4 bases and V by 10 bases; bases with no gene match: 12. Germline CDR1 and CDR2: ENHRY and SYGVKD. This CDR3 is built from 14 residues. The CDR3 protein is CATREGTVGETQYF. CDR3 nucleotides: TGTGCCACCCGCGAGGGGACAGTGGGAGAGACCCAGTACTTC.

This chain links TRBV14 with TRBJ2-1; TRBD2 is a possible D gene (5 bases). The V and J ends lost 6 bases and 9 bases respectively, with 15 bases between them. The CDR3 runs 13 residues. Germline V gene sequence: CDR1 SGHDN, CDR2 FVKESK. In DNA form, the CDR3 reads TGTGCCAGCAGACCCGCAGGAGGTCGTGAGCAGTTCTTC. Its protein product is CASRPAGGREQFF.

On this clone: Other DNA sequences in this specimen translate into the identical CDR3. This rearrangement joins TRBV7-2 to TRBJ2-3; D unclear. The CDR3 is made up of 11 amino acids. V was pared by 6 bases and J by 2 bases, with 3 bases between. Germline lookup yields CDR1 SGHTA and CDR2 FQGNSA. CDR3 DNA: TGTGCCAGCAGTTTCACAGATACGCAGTATTTT. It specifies CASSFTDTQYF. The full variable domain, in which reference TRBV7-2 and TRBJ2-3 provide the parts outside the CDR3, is GAGVSQSPSNKVTEKGKDVELRCDPISGHTALYWYRQSLGQGLEFLIYFQGNSAPDKSGLPSDRFSAERTGGSVSTLTIQRTQQEDSAVYLCASSFTDTQYFGPGTRLTVL.

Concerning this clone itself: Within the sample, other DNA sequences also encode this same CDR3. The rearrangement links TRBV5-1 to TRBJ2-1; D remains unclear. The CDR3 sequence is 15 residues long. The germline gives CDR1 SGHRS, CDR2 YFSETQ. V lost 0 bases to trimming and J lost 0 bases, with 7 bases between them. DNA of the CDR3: TGCGCCAGCAGCTTGGCGGCAAGCTCCTACAATGAGCAGTTCTTC. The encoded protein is CASSLAASSYNEQFF.

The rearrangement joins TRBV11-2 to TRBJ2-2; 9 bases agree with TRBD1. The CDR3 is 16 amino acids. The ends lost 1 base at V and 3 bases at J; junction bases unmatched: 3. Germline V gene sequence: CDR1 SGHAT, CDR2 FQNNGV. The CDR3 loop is CASSLGDRADTGELFF. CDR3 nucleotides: TGTGCCAGCAGCTTAGGGGACAGGGCGGACACCGGGGAGCTGTTTTTT.

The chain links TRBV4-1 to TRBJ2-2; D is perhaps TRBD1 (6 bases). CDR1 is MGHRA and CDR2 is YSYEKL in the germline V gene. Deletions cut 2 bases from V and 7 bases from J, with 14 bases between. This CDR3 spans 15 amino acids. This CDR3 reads CASSQRDTYSGELFF. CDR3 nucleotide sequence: TGCGCCAGCAGCCAACGGGACACATATAGCGGGGAGCTGTTTTTT.

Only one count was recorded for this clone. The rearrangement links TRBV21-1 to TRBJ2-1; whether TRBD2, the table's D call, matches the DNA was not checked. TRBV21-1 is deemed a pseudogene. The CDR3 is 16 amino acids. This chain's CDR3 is CASMRRGLSSYNEQFF. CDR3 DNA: TGTGCCAGCATGAGGAGGGGACTCAGCTCCTACAATGAGCAGTTCTTC.

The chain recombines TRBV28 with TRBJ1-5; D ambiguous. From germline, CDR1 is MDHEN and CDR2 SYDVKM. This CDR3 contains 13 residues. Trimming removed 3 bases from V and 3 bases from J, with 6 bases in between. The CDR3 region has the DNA TGTGCCAGCAGTTTGACGGCCAATCAGCCCCAGCATTTT. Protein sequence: CASSLTANQPQHF.

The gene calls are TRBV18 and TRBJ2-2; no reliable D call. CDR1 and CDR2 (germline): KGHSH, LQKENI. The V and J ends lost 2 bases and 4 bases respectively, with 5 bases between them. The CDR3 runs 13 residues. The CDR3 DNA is TGTGCCAGCTCACCAATCCCCACCGGGGAGCTGTTTTTT. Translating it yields CASSPIPTGELFF.

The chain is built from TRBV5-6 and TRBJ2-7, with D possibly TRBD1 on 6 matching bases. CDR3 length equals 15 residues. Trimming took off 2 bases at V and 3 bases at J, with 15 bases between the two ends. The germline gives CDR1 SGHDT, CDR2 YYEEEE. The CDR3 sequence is CASSFYQGKLYEQYF. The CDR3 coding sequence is TGTGCCAGCAGCTTCTATCAGGGGAAGCTCTACGAGCAGTACTTC.

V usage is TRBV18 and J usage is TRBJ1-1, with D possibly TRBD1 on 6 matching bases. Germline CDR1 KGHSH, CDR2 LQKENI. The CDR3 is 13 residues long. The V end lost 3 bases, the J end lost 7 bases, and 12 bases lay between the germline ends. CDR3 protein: CASSPGGGIEAFF. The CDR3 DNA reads TGTGCCAGCTCACCTGGGGGGGGCATTGAAGCTTTCTTT.

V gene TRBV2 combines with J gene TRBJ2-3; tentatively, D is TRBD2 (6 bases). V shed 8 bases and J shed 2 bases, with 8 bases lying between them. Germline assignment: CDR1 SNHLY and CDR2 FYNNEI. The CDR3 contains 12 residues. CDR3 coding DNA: TGTGCCAGCGGGGGGTTCACAGATACGCAGTATTTT. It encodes CASGGFTDTQYF. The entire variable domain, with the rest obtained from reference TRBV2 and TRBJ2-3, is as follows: EPEVTQTPSHQVTQMGQEVILRCVPISNHLYFYWYRQILGQKVEFLVSFYNNEISEKSEIFDDQFSVERPDGSNFTLKIRSTKLEDSAMYFCASGGFTDTQYFGPGTRLTVL.

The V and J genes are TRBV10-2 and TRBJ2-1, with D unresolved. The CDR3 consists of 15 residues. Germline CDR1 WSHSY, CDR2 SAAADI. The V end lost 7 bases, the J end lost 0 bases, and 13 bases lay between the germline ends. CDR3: CASTPLPSSYNEQFF. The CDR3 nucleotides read TGCGCCAGCACCCCGCTCCCGAGCTCCTACAATGAGCAGTTCTTC.

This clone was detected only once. In nucleotides, the CDR3 is TGCAGCGTCGCGACAGCGAACACCGGGGAGCTGTTTTTT. It encodes CSVATANTGELFF. J is TRBJ2-2 and V is TRBV29-1; a possible D gene is TRBD1 (5 bases). The CDR3 loop spans 13 amino acids. Germline V gene sequence: CDR1 SQVTM, CDR2 ANQGSEA. The V end was cut by 6 bases, the J end by 0 bases, with 8 bases between.

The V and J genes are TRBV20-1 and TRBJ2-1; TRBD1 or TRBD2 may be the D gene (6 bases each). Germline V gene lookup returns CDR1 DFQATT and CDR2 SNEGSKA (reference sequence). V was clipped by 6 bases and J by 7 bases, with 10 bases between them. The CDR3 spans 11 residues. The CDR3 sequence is CSATGRNEQFF. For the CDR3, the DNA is TGCAGTGCCACAGGGAGGAATGAGCAGTTCTTC.

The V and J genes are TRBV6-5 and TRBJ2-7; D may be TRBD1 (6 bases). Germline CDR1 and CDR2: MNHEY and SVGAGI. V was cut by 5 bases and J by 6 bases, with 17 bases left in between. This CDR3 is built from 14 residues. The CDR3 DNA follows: TGTGCCAGCAGTAGGTGGGACATTAGGGGCGAGCAGTACTTC. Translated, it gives CASSRWDIRGEQYF.

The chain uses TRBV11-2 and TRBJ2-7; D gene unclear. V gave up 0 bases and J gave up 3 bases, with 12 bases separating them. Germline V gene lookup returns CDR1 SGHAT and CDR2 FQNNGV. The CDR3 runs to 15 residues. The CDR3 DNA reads TGTGCCAGCAGCTTAGAGGGTACACACGGCTACGAGCAGTACTTC. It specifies CASSLEGTHGYEQYF.

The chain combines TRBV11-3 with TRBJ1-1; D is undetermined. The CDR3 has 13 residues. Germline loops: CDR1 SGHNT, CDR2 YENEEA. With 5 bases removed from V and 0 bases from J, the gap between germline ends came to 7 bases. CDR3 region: CASSQYMNTEAFF. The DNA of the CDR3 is TGTGCCAGCAGCCAATACATGAACACTGAAGCTTTCTTT.

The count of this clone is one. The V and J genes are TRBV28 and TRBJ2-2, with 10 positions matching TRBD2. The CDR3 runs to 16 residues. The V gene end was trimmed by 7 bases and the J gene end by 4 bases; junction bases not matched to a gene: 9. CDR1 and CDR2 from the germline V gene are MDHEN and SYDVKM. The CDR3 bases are TGTGCCAGCACTTACAGGACTAGCGGATCCACCGGGGAGCTGTTTTTT. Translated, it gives CASTYRTSGSTGELFF.

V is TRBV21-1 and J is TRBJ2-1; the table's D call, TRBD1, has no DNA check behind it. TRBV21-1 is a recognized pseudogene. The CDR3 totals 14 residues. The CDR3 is CASHPNFQGIEQFF. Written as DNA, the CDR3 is TGTGCCAGCCATCCTAACTTCCAGGGGATCGAGCAGTTCTTC.

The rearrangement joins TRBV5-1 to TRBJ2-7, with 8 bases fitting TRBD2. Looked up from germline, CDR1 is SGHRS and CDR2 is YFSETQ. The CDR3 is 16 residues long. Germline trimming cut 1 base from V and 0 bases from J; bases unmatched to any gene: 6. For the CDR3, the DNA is TGCGCCAGCAGCTTGTCGGCGGGAGGCCTCTCCTACGAGCAGTACTTC. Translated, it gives CASSLSAGGLSYEQYF.

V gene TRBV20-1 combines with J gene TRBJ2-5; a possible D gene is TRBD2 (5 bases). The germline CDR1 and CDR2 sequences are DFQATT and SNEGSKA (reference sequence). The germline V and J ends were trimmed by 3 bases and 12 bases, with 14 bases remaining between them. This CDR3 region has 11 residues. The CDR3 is CSASGLPGKYF. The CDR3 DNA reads TGCAGTGCTAGTGGCCTCCCCGGGAAGTACTTC.

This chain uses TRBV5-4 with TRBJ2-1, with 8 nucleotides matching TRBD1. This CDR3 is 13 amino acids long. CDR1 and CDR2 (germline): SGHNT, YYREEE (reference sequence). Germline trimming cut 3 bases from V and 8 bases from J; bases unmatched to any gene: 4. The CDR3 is CASSSDRGDEQFF. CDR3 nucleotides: TGTGCCAGCAGCTCTGACAGGGGAGATGAGCAGTTCTTC.